A single sample gave rise to the 2 T cell receptor beta chains below, sequenced in a study of response to subunit inactivated influenza vaccine. TCRdb re-derived calls from the RT-PCR reads in MiXCR, one entry per CDR3 protein. This sample has 600,000 to 700,000 distinct CDR3 sequences, with around 15% found just once. The sequencing here drew on PBMCs from blood, taken 14 to 15 days before vaccination. These receptors came from a man aged 50 or older who received an inactivated influenza vaccine.

This clonotype was counted only a few times. This sequence joins TRBV12-2 and TRBJ1-6. TRBV12-2 is deemed a pseudogene. The CDR3 has 17 amino acids. This CDR3 reads CASRFNAAEGNNSPLHF. The CDR3 DNA reads TGTGCAAGTCGCTTTAATGCCGCGGAGGGCAATAATTCACCCCTCCACTTT.

This clonotype has more than one count but fewer than ten. The V and J genes are TRBV5-1 and TRBJ2-2; D is uncertain. The CDR3 runs 15 residues. V lost 0 bases and J lost 7, with 13 bases in between. Germline CDR1 and CDR2: SGHRS and YFSETQ. This CDR3 reads CASSLGANSNGELFF. CDR3 in DNA: TGCGCCAGCAGCTTGGGTGCCAATTCCAACGGGGAGCTGTTTTTT.